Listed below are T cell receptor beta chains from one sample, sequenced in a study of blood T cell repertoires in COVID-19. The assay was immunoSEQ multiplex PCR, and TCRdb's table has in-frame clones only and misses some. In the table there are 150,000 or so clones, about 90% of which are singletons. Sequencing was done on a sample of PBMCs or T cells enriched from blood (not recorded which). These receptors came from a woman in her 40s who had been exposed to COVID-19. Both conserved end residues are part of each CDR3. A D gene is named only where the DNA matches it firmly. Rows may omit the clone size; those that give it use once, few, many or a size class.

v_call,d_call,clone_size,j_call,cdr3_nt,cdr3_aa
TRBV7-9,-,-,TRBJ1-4,TGTGCCAGCAGCTTTACAGGTGAAAAACTGTTTTTT,CASSFTGEKLFF
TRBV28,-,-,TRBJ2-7,TGTGCCAGCAGTTTAGGGAGGCACGAGCAGTACTTC,CASSLGRHEQYF
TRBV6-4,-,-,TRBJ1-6,TGTGCCAGCAGATCTTCTAGCTCCTATAATTCACCCCTCCACTTT,CASRSSSSYNSPLHF
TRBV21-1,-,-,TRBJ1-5,TGTGCCAGCAGCAAATGGGGACAGGTCAATCAGCCCCAGCATTTT,CASSKWGQVNQPQHF
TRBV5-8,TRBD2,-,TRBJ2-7,TGTGCCAGCAGCTCGGGGGGTGTGGTAAGGGGACTAATCTACGAGCAGTACTTC,CASSSGGVVRGLIYEQYF
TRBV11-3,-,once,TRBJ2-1,TGTGCCAGCAGCTTCCGACTCGGATTAAGCTCCTACAATGAGCAGTTCTTC,CASSFRLGLSSYNEQFF
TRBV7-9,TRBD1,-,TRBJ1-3,TGTGCCAGCAGCACCCACAGGGGGAATGGAAACACCATATATTTT,CASSTHRGNGNTIYF
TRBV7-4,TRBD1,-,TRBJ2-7,TGTGCCAGCAGCTCCAGGGGGCCATACGAGCAGTACTTC,CASSSRGPYEQYF
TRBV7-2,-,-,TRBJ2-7,TGTGCCAGCAGCTCCCTCGGCGGGAAACTCTCCTACGAGCAGTACTTC,CASSSLGGKLSYEQYF
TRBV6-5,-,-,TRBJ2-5,TGTGCCAGCAATGGACAGCAAGAGACCCAGTACTTC,CASNGQQETQYF
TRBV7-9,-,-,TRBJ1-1,TGTGCCAGCAGCCTCAGTCCGGAAGCTTTCTTT,CASSLSPEAFF
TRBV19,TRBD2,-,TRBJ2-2,TGTGCCAGTAGTATACCTACCCAGGGACTAGCGGTCACCGGGGAGCTGTTTTTT,CASSIPTQGLAVTGELFF
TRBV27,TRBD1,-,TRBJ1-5,TGTGCCAGCAGTTTATCGTGGAGACAGGGCGATCAGCCCCAGCATTTT,CASSLSWRQGDQPQHF
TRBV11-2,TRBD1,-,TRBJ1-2,TGTGCCAGCAGCCAGGGGAGTGGACAGGGGGGTTTTTATGGCTACACCTTC,CASSQGSGQGGFYGYTF
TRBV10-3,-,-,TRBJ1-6,TGTGCCATCAGTGGGGGGCTTTCCTATAATTCACCCCTCCACTTT,CAISGGLSYNSPLHF